This T cell receptor (beta chain) was profiled in a study of blood T cell repertoires in COVID-19. Profiled with immunoSEQ multiplex PCR; TCRdb holds only in-frame clones, not every one. This sample has approximately 290,000 clones, with around 91% found just once. This CDR3 has 22 residues. V gave up 0 bases and J gave up 5 bases; unmatched junction bases: 20. From germline, CDR1 is LGHDT and CDR2 YNNKEL (reference sequence). Clinical histories supplied by participants themselves formed the basis of cohort assignment. V is TRBV3-1 (or the pseudogene TRBV3-2) and J is TRBJ2-3; 13 bases agree with TRBD2. The receptor's source is a woman aged 18-30 years with acute COVID-19. Sequencing input: PBMCs or T cells enriched from blood (not recorded which). CDR3 in DNA: TGTGCCAGCAGCCAAGATCCGCCTTATTCTCGACTAGCGGGAGGACATAGAGATACGCAGTATTTT. It yields the protein CASSQDPPYSRLAGGHRDTQYF.